What follows is one T cell receptor (beta chain) and its context. What it recognizes is unknown. Trimming at V came to 2 bases and at J to 8 bases, leaving 5 bases not matched to a gene. The germline V gene encodes CDR1 MNHEY and CDR2 SVGEGT. This CDR3 comprises 14 residues. This sample was taken from a study of spatial heterogeneity in lung cancer. Time point here: sample taken at primary tumor resection. Whole RNA from tumor, nontumor lung or frozen PBMC was sequenced unsorted. The donors were 55 to 85 patients with non-small cell lung cancer that was early-stage and untreated. Study-level points and caveats: Compared with follow-up, resection was when ubiquitous expanded tumor TCRs appeared in blood more.

Every molecule of TCR cDNA had its own unique molecular identifier. TCRdb re-called the 5' RACE reads through MiXCR, storing one row per CDR3 protein. This table has over 75,000 distinct CDR3 sequences, approximately 21% appearing once. V is TRBV6-2 or TRBV6-3 and J is TRBJ2-4, with 8 bases aligning to TRBD2. The receptor was derived from a male donor with early-stage non-small cell lung cancer. The input for sequencing was PBMCs, taken at surgery. This CDR3 reads CASSYPGLVDIQYF. For the CDR3, the DNA is TGTGCCAGCAGTTACCCGGGACTAGTGGACATTCAGTACTTC.